Given below is one T cell receptor (beta chain) in context. Its antigen is still unknown. The TCR library protocol attached unique molecular identifiers to the individual cDNA molecules. TCRdb re-called the 5' RACE reads with MiXCR, one entry per CDR3 protein. Altogether 75,000 to 80,000 distinct CDR3 sequences are present, less than 20% being singletons, with the ten largest covering roughly 2.7%. Germline assignment: CDR1 MNHEY and CDR2 SVGAGI. V lost 2 bases, J lost 4 bases, and 5 bases stayed unmatched. The CDR3 totals 15 residues. The data derive from a study of early T cells in non-severe SARS-CoV-2 infection. The overall study: Unpaired chains resulted from sequencing bulk RNA of unsorted whole blood.

Findings and caveats of the study: Private and CD4 specificities were missed by VDJdb matching, skewed to anti-spike CD8.

This TCR derives from an adult who was a healthcare worker with PCR-confirmed SARS-CoV-2 infection or an uninfected control (not recorded which). The rearrangement joins TRBV6-5 to TRBJ2-7, with 10 nucleotides matching TRBD1. Source material: whole blood. CDR3: CASSYAGQGGYEQYF. CDR3 in DNA: TGTGCCAGCAGTTACGCCGGACAGGGGGGATACGAGCAGTACTTC.